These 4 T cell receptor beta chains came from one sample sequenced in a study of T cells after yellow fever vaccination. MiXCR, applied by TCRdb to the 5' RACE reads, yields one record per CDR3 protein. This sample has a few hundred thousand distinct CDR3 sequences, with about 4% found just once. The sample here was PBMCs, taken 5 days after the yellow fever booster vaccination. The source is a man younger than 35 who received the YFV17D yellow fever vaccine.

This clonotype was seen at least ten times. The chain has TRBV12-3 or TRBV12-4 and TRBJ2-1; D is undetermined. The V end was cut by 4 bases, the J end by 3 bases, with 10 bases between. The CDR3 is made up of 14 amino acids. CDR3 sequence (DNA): TGTGCCAGCAGTTCTTACGCAAGCTACAATGAGCAGTTCTTC. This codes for CASSSYASYNEQFF.

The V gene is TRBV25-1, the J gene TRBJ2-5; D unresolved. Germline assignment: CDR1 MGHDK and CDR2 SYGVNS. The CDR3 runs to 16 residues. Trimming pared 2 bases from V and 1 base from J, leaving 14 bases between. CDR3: CASSESDFRPQETQYF. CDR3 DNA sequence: TGTGCCAGCAGTGAAAGCGACTTTAGACCCCAAGAGACCCAGTACTTC. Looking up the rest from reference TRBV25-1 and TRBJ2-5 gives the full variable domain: EADIYQTPRYLVIGTGKKITLECSQTMGHDKMYWYQQDPGMELHLIHYSYGVNSTEKGDLSSESTVSRIRTEHFPLTLESARPSHTSQYLCASSESDFRPQETQYFGPGTRLLVL.

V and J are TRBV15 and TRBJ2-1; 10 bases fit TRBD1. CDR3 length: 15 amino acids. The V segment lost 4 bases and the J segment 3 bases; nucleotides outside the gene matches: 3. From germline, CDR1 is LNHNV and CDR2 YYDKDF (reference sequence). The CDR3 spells CATSTDRGSYNEQFF. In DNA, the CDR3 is TGTGCCACCAGCACGGACAGGGGGAGCTACAATGAGCAGTTCTTC.

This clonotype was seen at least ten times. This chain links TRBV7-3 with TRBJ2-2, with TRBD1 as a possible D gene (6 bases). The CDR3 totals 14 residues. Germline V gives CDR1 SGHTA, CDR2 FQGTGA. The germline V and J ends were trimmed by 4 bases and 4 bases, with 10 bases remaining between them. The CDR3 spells CASSSGQRTGELFF. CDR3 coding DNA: TGTGCCAGCAGCTCCGGACAGCGCACCGGGGAGCTGTTTTTT.